One sample yielded the 30 T cell receptor beta chains listed below, sequenced in a study of blood T cell repertoires in COVID-19. Profiling relied on immunoSEQ multiplex PCR, and the TCRdb table lists in-frame clones only, not all of them. The sample consists of approximately 210,000 clones, 82% of them appearing once. The sample comprised PBMCs or T cells enriched from blood (not recorded which). These receptors came from a man aged 35 to 55 who had recovered from COVID-19.

V and J are TRBV4-2 and TRBJ1-6; D is undetermined. Germline values: CDR1 LGHNA, CDR2 YNFKEQ. The CDR3 covers 14 residues. Trimming cost V 1 base and J 7 bases, with 8 bases left between them. CDR3 loop: CASSQGRGNSPLHF. The CDR3, as DNA: TGTGCCAGCAGCCAAGGCCGGGGAAATTCACCCCTCCACTTT.

The chain joins TRBV7-8 to TRBJ2-7; 7 bases are a match to TRBD1. The germline CDR1 and CDR2 sequences are SGHVS and FQNEAQ. V lost 3 bases to trimming and J lost 2 bases; unmatched junction nucleotides: 7. This CDR3 has 15 amino acids. DNA of the CDR3: TGTGCCAGCAGCTTCTGGACAGGACCCACCTACGAGCAGTACTTC. It specifies CASSFWTGPTYEQYF.

The chain recombines TRBV3-1 (or the pseudogene TRBV3-2) with TRBJ2-1, with 10 bases aligning to TRBD2. V shed 4 bases, J shed 0 bases, and the junction held 9 bases outside the gene matches. The CDR3 is made up of 18 amino acids. Germline V gene lookup returns CDR1 LGHDT and CDR2 YNNKEL (reference sequence). The CDR3 protein is CASSRGLAGVSSYNEQFF. DNA for the CDR3: TGTGCCAGCAGCCGGGGCCTAGCGGGGGTCAGCTCCTACAATGAGCAGTTCTTC.

V is TRBV6-5 and J is TRBJ2-1; 11 positions agree with TRBD2. This CDR3 spans 12 amino acids. Germline-derived CDR1 and CDR2 are MNHEY and SVGAGI. V shed 6 bases and J 15 bases; nucleotides not matched to a gene: 7. CDR3 protein: CASRSSGRNTFF. In DNA form, the CDR3 reads TGTGCCAGCAGATCTAGCGGGAGGAATACGTTCTTC.

This clone was counted between two and nine times. The chain combines TRBV5-3 with TRBJ1-1; unclear D gene. TRBV5-3 is an ORF for which the function is uncertain. This CDR3 spans 16 amino acids. V was clipped by 4 bases and J by 4 bases, with 20 bases between them. As DNA, the CDR3 is TGTGCCAGAAGCCCCGACCGAGGAGTTGGTTTCACTGAAGCTTTCTTT. This translates into CARSPDRGVGFTEAFF.

The V call is TRBV2, the J call TRBJ2-1; possible D gene TRBD2, 6 bases. Germline CDR1 is SNHLY and CDR2 is FYNNEI. The CDR3 consists of 12 residues. Trimming left V 4 bases short and J 8 bases short, with 9 bases between. The CDR3 nucleotides read TGTGCCAGCAGTGGGGACTTCGATGAGCAGTTCTTC. Translation gives CASSGDFDEQFF.

The gene calls are TRBV9 and TRBJ1-6; no definite D call. CDR3 length: 12 amino acids. The germline gives CDR1 SGDLS, CDR2 YYNGEE. Trimming removed 3 bases at V and 7 bases at J, with 5 bases between. CDR3 in amino acids: CASSAGNSPLHF. DNA of the CDR3: TGTGCCAGCAGCGCCGGGAATTCACCCCTCCACTTT. The full variable domain, with the rest looked up from reference TRBV9 and TRBJ1-6, is DSGVTQTPKHLITATGQRVTLRCSPRSGDLSVYWYQQSLDQGLQFLIQYYNGEERAKGNILERFSAQQFPDLHSELNLSSLELGDSALYFCASSAGNSPLHFGNGTRLTVT.

The chain recombines TRBV9 with TRBJ1-4; a weak D match, TRBD1 (5 bases). Per germline, CDR1 SGDLS and CDR2 YYNGEE. The CDR3 totals 15 residues. V lost 1 base and J lost 10, with 17 bases in between. CDR3 nucleotides: TGTGCCAGCAGCGTAATGGGTGGAGGGGAAGGAAAACTGTTTTTT. It yields the protein CASSVMGGGEGKLFF.

V is TRBV2 and J is TRBJ1-4, with D tentatively TRBD1 (5 bases). The CDR3 spans 11 residues. The V gene lost 3 bases and the J gene lost 15 bases, with 11 bases spanning the gap. CDR1 is SNHLY and CDR2 is FYNNEI in the germline V gene. The CDR3 DNA reads as TGTGCCAGCAGTGAGGGGCAGGTGTTGTTTTTT. It specifies CASSEGQVLFF.

The gene calls are TRBV5-1 and TRBJ2-5; 10 positions agree with TRBD2. Trimming took 0 bases from V and 4 from J; bases not matched to a gene: 3. CDR1 SGHRS and CDR2 YFSETQ come from the germline V gene. This CDR3 has 15 amino acids. The CDR3 DNA reads TGCGCCAGCAGCTTGGTCCTAGCGGGAGTAGAGACCCAGTACTTC. Protein: CASSLVLAGVETQYF.

This clone has just one count. The genes are TRBV7-2 and TRBJ2-7; possible D gene TRBD2, 6 bases. Between the trimmed V and J ends, which lost 2 bases and 6 bases, there was a span of 14 bases. This CDR3 contains 14 residues. Looked up from germline, CDR1 is SGHTA and CDR2 is FQGNSA. The CDR3 region has the DNA TGTGCCAGCAGCTTATTGGGGACTCCCTTCGAGCAGTACTTC. Amino acid sequence: CASSLLGTPFEQYF.

The rearrangement uses TRBV9 and TRBJ2-5; tentatively, D is TRBD1 (5 bases). Germline CDR1 SGDLS, CDR2 YYNGEE. V was cut by 0 bases and J by 0 bases, with 6 bases left in between. This CDR3 has 14 amino acids. The CDR3 nucleotides are TGTGCCAGCAGCGTAGGGACAAACCAAGAGACCCAGTACTTC. Amino acid sequence: CASSVGTNQETQYF.

This chain connects TRBV7-6 to TRBJ1-6; 11 bases line up with TRBD1. This CDR3 contains 15 residues. Germline-derived CDR1 and CDR2 are SGHVS and FNYEAQ. V was pared by 5 bases and J by 9 bases, with 6 bases of the junction left unmatched. The CDR3 protein is CASSQGQGVGSPLHF. CDR3 sequence (DNA): TGTGCCAGCAGCCAGGGACAGGGGGTAGGTTCACCCCTCCACTTT.

This clone showed up many times. The genes are TRBV30 and TRBJ1-2; unclear D gene. The V end lost 0 bases, the J end lost 5 bases, and 13 bases lay between the germline ends. From germline, CDR1 is GTSNPN and CDR2 SVGIG (reference sequence). This CDR3 is 14 amino acids long. CDR3 region: CAWSVGGGEYGYTF. The DNA for the CDR3 is TGTGCCTGGAGTGTAGGCGGTGGCGAGTATGGCTACACCTTC.

In this sample, this clone turned up a few times. This chain links TRBV9 with TRBJ2-2; D is unclear. CDR1 SGDLS and CDR2 YYNGEE come from the germline V gene. CDR3 length equals 15 residues. The V gene lost 4 bases and the J gene lost 7 bases, with 17 bases spanning the gap. Written as DNA, the CDR3 is TGTGCCAGCAGCCCCAACTCTAGGCTGGACGGGGAGCTGTTTTTT. Translated: CASSPNSRLDGELFF. Combining the CDR3 with reference TRBV9 and TRBJ2-2 gives the whole variable domain DSGVTQTPKHLITATGQRVTLRCSPRSGDLSVYWYQQSLDQGLQFLIQYYNGEERAKGNILERFSAQQFPDLHSELNLSSLELGDSALYFCASSPNSRLDGELFFGEGSRLTVL.

The genes are TRBV5-5 and TRBJ2-7; 8 bases map to TRBD2. After removal of 4 bases from V and 1 base from J, the junction contained 13 bases not matched to a gene. The CDR3 covers 17 residues. Germline CDR1 is SGHKS and CDR2 is YYEKEE (reference sequence). The CDR3 nucleotides read TGTGCCAGCAGCCCGGAGGGTGCGGGAGGCCGATCCTACGAGCAGTACTTC. Translation: CASSPEGAGGRSYEQYF.

This clone was seen a handful of times. The J gene is TRBJ2-5, the V gene TRBV7-6; 9 bases line up with TRBD1. V lost 4 bases and J lost 5; bases outside the gene matches: 8. The CDR3 runs 15 residues. Per germline, CDR1 SGHVS and CDR2 FNYEAQ. The CDR3, as DNA: TGTGCCAGCAGCTCTTGGACAGGGGATGAGGAGACCCAGTACTTC. It codes for CASSSWTGDEETQYF.

This clone occurred once. V usage is TRBV5-1 and J usage is TRBJ1-1; TRBD1 agrees at 9 bases. Germline lookup yields CDR1 SGHRS and CDR2 YFSETQ. CDR3 length equals 17 residues. V was clipped by 3 bases and J by 0 bases; unmatched bases: 9. The CDR3: CASSSPRTGAMNTEAFF. The CDR3, as DNA: TGCGCCAGCAGCTCTCCGAGGACAGGGGCGATGAACACTGAAGCTTTCTTT.

This chain joins TRBV9 and TRBJ1-2, with a possible D match to TRBD1 (6 bases). V dropped 3 bases and J dropped 4 bases, with 16 bases sitting between them. The CDR3 runs to 15 residues. Germline assignment: CDR1 SGDLS and CDR2 YYNGEE. The CDR3 DNA follows: TGTGCCAGCAGCGCTGGAGCAGGGGACATCTATGGCTACACCTTC. As protein: CASSAGAGDIYGYTF.

V is TRBV29-1 and J is TRBJ2-7; 7 bases agree with TRBD2. The germline V gene encodes CDR1 SQVTM and CDR2 ANQGSEA. This CDR3 comprises 13 residues. V shed 6 bases, J shed 2 bases, and the junction held 7 bases outside the gene matches. Here the CDR3 DNA reads TGCAGCGTCCGGCCGGGGGGACCCTACGAGCAGTACTTC. Residues: CSVRPGGPYEQYF.

The chain uses TRBV28 and TRBJ1-1, with D possibly TRBD1 on 6 matching bases. The CDR3 is 14 residues long. V was trimmed by 2 bases and J by 6 bases, leaving 13 bases between them. The germline CDR1 and CDR2 sequences are MDHEN and SYDVKM. CDR3 bases: TGTGCCAGCAGTTTAAGGGGGAGTGAGTCTGAAGCTTTCTTT. This sequence encodes CASSLRGSESEAFF.

The rearrangement links TRBV24-1 to TRBJ2-2; 9 positions match TRBD2. The germline CDR1 and CDR2 sequences are KGHDR and SFDVKD. Trimming at V came to 3 bases and at J to 5 bases, leaving 12 bases not matched to a gene. The CDR3 extends over 18 amino acids. Written as DNA, the CDR3 is TGTGCCACCAGTGATGGGCTAGCGGGAAATGTAGGGACCGGGGAGCTGTTTTTT. Protein product: CATSDGLAGNVGTGELFF.

The gene calls are TRBV5-8 and TRBJ1-5; 9 nucleotides match TRBD1. The CDR3 has 14 amino acids. V was pared by 6 bases and J by 5 bases, with 6 bases of the junction left unmatched. The germline V gene encodes CDR1 SGHTS and CDR2 YDEGEE. The CDR3 sequence is CASNYRGLDQPQHF. The CDR3 DNA follows: TGTGCCAGCAATTACAGGGGGCTCGATCAGCCCCAGCATTTT. Looking up the rest from reference TRBV5-8 and TRBJ1-5 gives the full variable domain: EAGVTQSPTHLIKTRGQQATLRCSPISGHTSVYWYQQALGLGLQFLLWYDEGEERNRGNFPPRFSGRQFPNYSSELNVNALELEDSALYLCASNYRGLDQPQHFGDGTRLSIL.

This clone was picked up one time. The chain recombines TRBV7-7 with TRBJ2-1, with 8 bases aligning to TRBD1. Germline-derived CDR1 and CDR2 are SSHAT and FNYEAQ (reference sequence). The CDR3 extends over 15 amino acids. V gave up 5 bases and J gave up 5 bases; unmatched junction bases: 8. CDR3 DNA: TGTGCCAGCAGCCGTAGATTACAGGGGGACAATGAGCAGTTCTTC. Translation gives CASSRRLQGDNEQFF. The variable domain in full, with the rest retrieved from reference TRBV7-7 and TRBJ2-1, is GAGVSQSPRYKVTKRGQDVTLRCDPISSHATLYWYQQALGQGPEFLTYFNYEAQPDKSGLPSDRFSAERPEGSISTLTIQRTEQRDSAMYRCASSRRLQGDNEQFFGPGTRLTVL.

The chain has TRBV4-1 and TRBJ2-1; 9 nucleotides line up with TRBD1. The J segment lost 10 bases and the V segment lost 4 bases, leaving 2 bases of the junction unmatched. Germline V lookup: CDR1 MGHRA, CDR2 YSYEKL. The CDR3 covers 12 residues. Here the CDR3 DNA reads TGCGCCAGCAGCCCCGGACAGGGGGAGCAGTTCTTC. The encoded protein is CASSPGQGEQFF.

The chain has TRBV3-1 (or the pseudogene TRBV3-2) and TRBJ2-1, with 11 bases identical to TRBD1. Germline values: CDR1 LGHDT, CDR2 YNNKEL (reference sequence). CDR3 length equals 14 residues. Trimming took 4 bases from V and 7 from J; bases not matched to a gene: 3. The CDR3 nucleotides are TGTGCCAGCAGCCCTTGGGACAGGGGGAATGAGCAGTTCTTC. This encodes CASSPWDRGNEQFF.

V and J are TRBV6-5 and TRBJ2-1, with 7 nucleotides matching TRBD2. The CDR3 spans 14 residues. In germline, CDR1 is MNHEY, CDR2 SVGAGI. Trimming at V came to 5 bases and at J to 10 bases, leaving 11 bases not matched to a gene. In DNA, the CDR3 is TGTGCCAGCAGTCAGAATTCGGGGGGTCAGGAGCAGTTCTTC. As protein: CASSQNSGGQEQFF.

The V call is TRBV3-1 (or the pseudogene TRBV3-2), the J call TRBJ1-1; no definite D call. Germline-derived CDR1 and CDR2 are LGHDT and YNNKEL (reference sequence). The CDR3 is made up of 12 amino acids. V lost 3 bases and J 5 bases, leaving 7 bases between the germline ends. As DNA, the CDR3 is TGTGCCAGCAGCCATCACAAAACTGAAGCTTTCTTT. Translated, it gives CASSHHKTEAFF.

The CDR3 protein is CASSVGEHGYTF. The DNA of the CDR3 is TGTGCCAGCAGCGTAGGGGAGCATGGCTACACCTTC. The chain links TRBV9 to TRBJ1-2; no definite D call. Germline loops: CDR1 SGDLS, CDR2 YYNGEE. The germline V and J ends were trimmed by 0 bases and 6 bases, with 6 bases remaining between them. The length of the CDR3 is 12 residues.

This chain links TRBV25-1 with TRBJ2-2; 8 nucleotides align to TRBD1. V lost 6 bases to trimming and J lost 1 base; unmatched junction nucleotides: 7. The CDR3 runs 16 residues. Per the germline V gene, CDR1 is MGHDK and CDR2 is SYGVNS. As DNA, the CDR3 is TGTGCCAGCAGCTGGACAGGGCAAGGGAACACCGGGGAGCTGTTTTTT. Translating it yields CASSWTGQGNTGELFF.